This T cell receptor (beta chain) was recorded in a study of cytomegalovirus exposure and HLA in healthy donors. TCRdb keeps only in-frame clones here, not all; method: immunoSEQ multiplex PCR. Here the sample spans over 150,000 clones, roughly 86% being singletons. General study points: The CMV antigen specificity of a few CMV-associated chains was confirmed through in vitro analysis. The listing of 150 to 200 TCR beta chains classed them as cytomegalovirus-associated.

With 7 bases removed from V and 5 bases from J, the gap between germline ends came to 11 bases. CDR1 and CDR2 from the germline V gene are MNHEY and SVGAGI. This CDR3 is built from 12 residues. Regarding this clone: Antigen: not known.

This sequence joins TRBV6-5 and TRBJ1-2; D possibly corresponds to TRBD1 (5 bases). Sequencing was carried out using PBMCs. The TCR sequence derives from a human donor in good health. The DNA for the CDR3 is TGTGCCAGCAAAGGGGTTGGGTATGGCTACACCTTC. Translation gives CASKGVGYGYTF.